This T cell receptor beta chain was sequenced in a study of blood T cell repertoires in COVID-19. The method was immunoSEQ multiplex PCR; TCRdb's version includes in-frame clones alone and lacks a portion of them. The sample includes tens of thousands of clones, under 95% of them seen just once. V lost 0 bases and J 4 bases, leaving 10 bases between the germline ends. The CDR3 runs 14 residues. CDR1 SGDLS and CDR2 YYNGEE come from the germline V gene. What was sequenced was peripheral blood. The genes are TRBV9 and TRBJ1-2; tentatively, D is TRBD1 (5 bases). This receptor was obtained from a woman aged 80 or over with active or convalescent COVID-19. The CDR3 is CASSVAEGTYGYTF. In DNA, the CDR3 is TGTGCCAGCAGCGTAGCGGAGGGGACCTATGGCTACACCTTC.